The 28 T cell receptor beta chains in this list originate from one sample, sequenced in a study of identical twins. TCRdb used MiXCR to reprocess the 5' RACE reads, holding one entry per CDR3 protein. The data contain 1.5 million to 2 million distinct CDR3 sequences, about 30% of them singletons. Sequencing input: cord blood. The receptors were sampled from a newborn girl in good health.

The V gene is TRBV20-1, the J gene TRBJ2-1; D is ambiguous. Germline CDR1 DFQATT, CDR2 SNEGSKA (reference sequence). V was pared by 3 bases and J by 5 bases, with 8 bases between. This CDR3 has 12 residues. CDR3: CSARRHNNEQFF. In DNA, the CDR3 is TGCAGTGCTAGGCGACACAACAATGAGCAGTTCTTC.

The chain combines TRBV20-1 with TRBJ1-1; D ambiguous. The germline V and J ends were trimmed by 0 bases and 6 bases, with 8 bases remaining between them. The CDR3 extends over 12 amino acids. The V gene's germline CDR1 is DFQATT and CDR2 SNEGSKA (reference sequence). The CDR3 nucleotides are TGCAGTGCTAGAGAACCGCCTCCTGAAGCTTTCTTT. Translation: CSAREPPPEAFF.

CDR3: CASSRNTGREQFF. Written as DNA, the CDR3 is TGTGCCAGCAGCCGCAATACAGGTCGGGAGCAGTTCTTC. The chain links TRBV12-3 or TRBV12-4 to TRBJ2-1, with D perhaps TRBD1 (5 bases). The germline V and J ends were trimmed by 6 bases and 10 bases, with 16 bases remaining between them. CDR3 size: 13 residues.

V is TRBV20-1 and J is TRBJ2-7; a weak D match, TRBD1 (5 bases). The length of the CDR3 is 15 residues. CDR1 DFQATT and CDR2 SNEGSKA come from the germline V gene (reference sequence). Trimming removed 4 bases from V and 3 bases from J, with 19 bases in between. This CDR3 is CSATGGDRDGYEQYF. The CDR3 DNA reads TGCAGTGCTACAGGTGGAGACAGAGACGGCTACGAGCAGTACTTC.

This clonotype was recorded a few times. The chain has TRBV27 and TRBJ1-5, with D possibly matching TRBD1 (5 bases). The CDR3 is 15 amino acids. CDR1 is MNHEY and CDR2 is SMNVEV in the germline V gene (reference sequence). The V gene lost 0 bases and the J gene lost 9 bases, with 15 bases spanning the gap. The CDR3 nucleotides are TGTGCCAGCAGTTTATCGCTCGGGGCACCCTGGCCCCAGCATTTT. This translates into CASSLSLGAPWPQHF.

The V and J genes are TRBV6-1 and TRBJ2-7; 9 nucleotides align to TRBD2. The CDR3 totals 15 residues. J was trimmed by 0 bases and V by 8 bases; bases with no gene match: 8. Germline values: CDR1 MNHNS, CDR2 SASEGT. The CDR3 protein is CASVRLADSSYEQYF. The DNA of the CDR3 is TGTGCCAGCGTACGACTAGCGGACAGCTCCTACGAGCAGTACTTC.

This sequence joins TRBV5-1 and TRBJ1-4; the D gene is possibly TRBD1 (6 bases). Trimming took 3 bases from V and 8 from J, leaving 14 bases between them. The germline gives CDR1 SGHRS, CDR2 YFSETQ. This CDR3 is built from 14 residues. CDR3 sequence (DNA): TGCGCCAGCAGCTGGGACATGGTGCACGAAAAACTGTTTTTT. Its protein product is CASSWDMVHEKLFF.

The genes are TRBV7-7 and TRBJ2-3; D gene ambiguous. This CDR3 contains 10 residues. Germline V gene lookup returns CDR1 SSHAT and CDR2 FNYEAQ (reference sequence). The CDR3 spells CAPRRDTQYF. As DNA, the CDR3 is TGTGCTCCCAGGCGAGATACGCAGTATTTT.

This clonotype was recorded a few times. CDR3 nucleotide sequence: TGTGCCAGCAGCTTACGTCGCGGGAGGGCCAATGAGCAGTTCTTC. Translation gives CASSLRRGRANEQFF. V and J are TRBV7-9 and TRBJ2-1; TRBD2 matches at 9 bases. V lost 2 bases and J lost 6; bases outside the gene matches: 5. CDR3 size: 15 residues. Germline values: CDR1 SEHNR, CDR2 FQNEAQ (reference sequence).

This clonotype was observed a handful of times. The J gene is TRBJ1-5, the V gene TRBV6-1; D is unclear. Germline CDR1 is MNHNS and CDR2 is SASEGT. The CDR3 is 15 residues long. V lost 0 bases to trimming and J lost 3 bases, with 9 bases between them. The CDR3 is CASSEAERYNQPQHF. For the CDR3, the DNA is TGTGCCAGCAGTGAAGCAGAGAGATACAATCAGCCCCAGCATTTT.

The gene calls are TRBV6-1 and TRBJ2-4; no reliable D call. The CDR3 is made up of 14 amino acids. Germline CDR1 MNHNS, CDR2 SASEGT. V shed 6 bases and J shed 5 bases, with 14 bases lying between them. The CDR3 spells CASRVPRGQNIQYF. DNA of the CDR3: TGTGCCAGCAGGGTTCCACGCGGCCAAAACATTCAGTACTTC.

The gene calls are TRBV4-1 and TRBJ2-7; a possible D gene is TRBD2 (6 bases). Germline CDR1 is MGHRA and CDR2 is YSYEKL. With 3 bases removed from V and 2 bases from J, the gap between germline ends came to 8 bases. This CDR3 contains 13 residues. CDR3 loop: CASSHRLAYEQYF. CDR3 coding DNA: TGCGCCAGCAGCCACCGACTAGCCTACGAGCAGTACTTC.

This clonotype has more than one count but fewer than ten. This chain uses TRBV20-1 with TRBJ1-4; D is undetermined. CDR1 and CDR2 (germline): DFQATT, SNEGSKA (reference sequence). Trimming left V 1 base short and J 8 bases short, with 11 bases between. The CDR3 covers 13 residues. DNA for the CDR3: TGCAGTGCTAGAGGAGGTAGACTAGAAAAACTGTTTTTT. Its protein product is CSARGGRLEKLFF.

This clonotype was seen a few times. The V call is TRBV20-1, the J call TRBJ1-5; D may be TRBD1 (5 bases). V lost 5 bases and J 3 bases, leaving 17 bases between the germline ends. Germline V gene lookup returns CDR1 DFQATT and CDR2 SNEGSKA (reference sequence). The CDR3 is made up of 15 amino acids. Written as DNA, the CDR3 is TGCAGTGCTTTCCATCCGGGACTGTTCAATCAGCCCCAGCATTTT. This gives the protein CSAFHPGLFNQPQHF.

There are a few counts of this clonotype. This sequence joins TRBV7-2 and TRBJ2-1, with no clear D. CDR3 length: 12 residues. Trimming took 3 bases from V and 13 from J, leaving 13 bases between them. Looked up from germline, CDR1 is SGHTA and CDR2 is FQGNSA. The CDR3 DNA reads TGTGCCAGCAGCTTTTTTCTGTCTAGACAGTTCTTC. Protein sequence: CASSFFLSRQFF.

CDR3 loop: CASRHYEGQGDSPLHF. The CDR3 nucleotides are TGCGCCAGCAGGCATTACGAGGGACAGGGGGATTCACCCCTCCACTTT. The gene calls are TRBV4-1 and TRBJ1-6, with 11 bases matching TRBD1. From germline, CDR1 is MGHRA and CDR2 YSYEKL. The CDR3 contains 16 residues. J was trimmed by 8 bases and V by 6 bases; bases with no gene match: 9.

Details on this clonotype: Compared with germline, one end of the junction differs, possibly owing to a read error. The V and J genes are TRBV11-2 and TRBJ2-7, with unresolved D. TRBJ2-5 matches the DNA end more closely, so the J call is doubtful. This CDR3 has 11 residues. Germline V lookup: CDR1 SGHAT, CDR2 FQNNGV. The CDR3 spells CASSIQGTQYF. CDR3 coding DNA: TGTGCCAGCAGCATTCAAGGGACCCAGTACTTC.

This clonotype has a handful of counts. The V gene is TRBV20-1, the J gene TRBJ2-1; no reliable D call. The CDR3 is 12 amino acids. The V gene lost 0 bases and the J gene lost 4 bases, with 4 bases spanning the gap. Germline CDR1 and CDR2: DFQATT and SNEGSKA (reference sequence). The CDR3 DNA reads TGCAGTGCTAGAGAATCTTACAATGAGCAGTTCTTC. It yields the protein CSARESYNEQFF.

This clonotype turned up a few times. This rearrangement joins TRBV5-6 to TRBJ2-1; tentative D call: TRBD2 (5 bases). Germline CDR1 SGHDT, CDR2 YYEEEE. Trimming cost V 6 bases and J 7 bases, with 17 bases left between them. This CDR3 is 14 amino acids long. CDR3 loop: CASTSPGVANEQFF. DNA for the CDR3: TGTGCCAGCACCTCCCCCGGTGTAGCGAATGAGCAGTTCTTC.

This clonotype came up a few times. V gene TRBV27 combines with J gene TRBJ2-1; TRBD2 matches 12 bases. Germline assignment: CDR1 MNHEY and CDR2 SMNVEV (reference sequence). The CDR3 extends over 15 amino acids. J gave up 8 bases and V 3 bases, and 5 bases lay outside the gene matches. CDR3: CASSFSTSGSYEQFF. The CDR3 DNA reads as TGTGCCAGCAGTTTTTCGACTAGCGGGAGTTATGAGCAGTTCTTC.

In this sample, this clonotype turned up a few times. The chain's CDR3 is CASSSDDRGGEKLFF. The DNA of the CDR3 is TGTGCCAGCAGCTCGGACGACAGGGGGGGAGAAAAACTGTTTTTT. The chain recombines TRBV5-4 with TRBJ1-4, with 9 bases lining up with TRBD1. Germline V lookup: CDR1 SGHNT, CDR2 YYREEE (reference sequence). This CDR3 is built from 15 residues. V gave up 3 bases and J gave up 8 bases; unmatched junction bases: 8.

This clonotype was seen only once. One base away lies a much larger clone, so this may be a sequencing read error. The rearrangement joins TRBV29-1 to TRBJ2-4; D is undetermined. The DNA matches TRBJ2-7 better at its end, which makes the J call doubtful. The CDR3 has 11 amino acids. Germline V gene data show CDR1 as SQVTM and CDR2 as ANQGSEA. Written as DNA, the CDR3 is TGCAGCGTTGAGGACCCCTGCGAGCAGTACTTC. Translating gives CSVEDPCEQYF.

This clonotype occurred once. The chain is built from TRBV28 and TRBJ1-3; D might be TRBD1 (5 bases). Between the trimmed V and J ends, which lost 2 bases and 3 bases, there was a span of 11 bases. Germline loops: CDR1 MDHEN, CDR2 SYDVKM. CDR3 size: 15 residues. The CDR3 DNA reads TGTGCCAGCAGTTTAGTTCCGGGGGTTGGAAACACCATATATTTT. Translation: CASSLVPGVGNTIYF. Complete variable domain (other parts from reference TRBV28 and TRBJ1-3): DVKVTQSSRYLVKRTGEKVFLECVQDMDHENMFWYRQDPGLGLRLIYFSYDVKMKEKGDIPEGYSVSREKKERFSLILESASTNQTSMYLCASSLVPGVGNTIYFGEGSWLTVV.

The rearrangement links TRBV6-5 to TRBJ2-7, with 10 bases identical to TRBD2. The germline gives CDR1 MNHEY, CDR2 SVGAGI. Unmatched junction bases numbered 4, after V lost 5 bases and J lost 3 bases. The CDR3 loop spans 14 amino acids. DNA of the CDR3: TGTGCCAGCAGTAACCTAGCGGGAGTCTACGAGCAGTACTTC. It translates to CASSNLAGVYEQYF.

This clonotype has only a few counts. The chain is built from TRBV28 and TRBJ2-1; 10 positions match TRBD2. CDR1 is MDHEN and CDR2 is SYDVKM in the germline V gene. Trimming at V came to 3 bases and at J to 3 bases, leaving 5 bases not matched to a gene. The CDR3 runs to 16 residues. The CDR3 DNA reads as TGTGCCAGCAGTTTTTCTAGCGGGAGCCTCTACAATGAGCAGTTCTTC. This codes for CASSFSSGSLYNEQFF.

In its sample, this clonotype was seen a few times. V is TRBV7-2 and J is TRBJ2-3; no reliable D call. Looked up from germline, CDR1 is SGHTA and CDR2 is FQGNSA. Deletions cut 4 bases from V and 2 bases from J, with 7 bases between. The CDR3 sequence is 13 residues long. The CDR3 reads CASSSDPTDTQYF. In DNA, the CDR3 is TGTGCCAGCAGCTCCGACCCCACAGATACGCAGTATTTT.

This clonotype was counted a few times. The chain joins TRBV9 to TRBJ2-4, with 8 bases identical to TRBD1. With the DNA end fitting TRBJ2-7 better, the J assignment may be wrong. CDR3 length: 14 amino acids. Germline loops: CDR1 SGDLS, CDR2 YYNGEE. CDR3 coding DNA: TGTGCCAGCAGCGTAGAGGCAGGGGGCGACGAGCAGTACTTC. It specifies CASSVEAGGDEQYF.

This chain uses TRBV4-1 with TRBJ2-1; 7 bases match TRBD2. The CDR3 spans 13 residues. After removal of 2 bases from V and 7 bases from J, the junction contained 2 bases not matched to a gene. Germline CDR1 is MGHRA and CDR2 is YSYEKL. This chain's CDR3 is CASSQLSGNEQFF. The DNA for the CDR3 is TGCGCCAGCAGCCAACTTAGCGGGAATGAGCAGTTCTTC.